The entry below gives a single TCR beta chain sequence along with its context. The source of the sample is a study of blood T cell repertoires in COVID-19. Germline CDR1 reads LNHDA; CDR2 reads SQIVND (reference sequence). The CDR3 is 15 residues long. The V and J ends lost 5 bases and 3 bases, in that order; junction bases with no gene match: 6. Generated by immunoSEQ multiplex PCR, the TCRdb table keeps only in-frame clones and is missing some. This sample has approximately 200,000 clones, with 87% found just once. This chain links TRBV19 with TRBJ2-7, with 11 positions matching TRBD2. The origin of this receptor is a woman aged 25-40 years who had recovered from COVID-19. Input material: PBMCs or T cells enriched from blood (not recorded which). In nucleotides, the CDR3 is TGTGCCAGTAGTGTTCTGACTAGCGGGGTCTACGAGCAGTACTTC. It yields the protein CASSVLTSGVYEQYF.